What follows are 28 T cell receptor beta chains derived from one specimen sequenced in a study of blood T cell repertoires in COVID-19. Only in-frame clones appear in the TCRdb table, and some are missing; sequencing was by immunoSEQ multiplex PCR. The data contain approximately 130,000 clones, 77% of them singletons. What was sequenced was peripheral blood. All receptors come from a man aged 80 or over with acute or convalescent COVID-19.

A few counts support this clone. The CDR3 loop reads CASRPHRGGELFF. CDR3 sequence (DNA): TGTGCCAGCAGACCTCACAGGGGGGGGGAGCTGTTTTTT. The chain combines TRBV6-2 or TRBV6-3 with TRBJ2-2; TRBD1 aligns across 8 bases. V gave up 6 bases and J gave up 8 bases; unmatched junction bases: 5. Germline V gives CDR1 MNHEY, CDR2 SVGEGT. The CDR3 covers 13 residues.

This clone was picked up one time. This sequence joins TRBV2 and TRBJ2-3, with a weak D call TRBD2 (6 bases). The CDR3 runs to 13 residues. The V and J ends lost 6 bases and 5 bases respectively, with 12 bases between them. CDR1 and CDR2 (germline): SNHLY, FYNNEI. The CDR3 sequence: CASSVWREDTQYF. The CDR3 bases are TGTGCCAGCAGCGTTTGGAGGGAAGATACGCAGTATTTT.

This sequence joins TRBV7-8 and TRBJ1-1, with D hard to call. There are 13 residues in the CDR3. Trimming left V 5 bases short and J 3 bases short, with 10 bases between. Germline CDR1 is SGHVS and CDR2 is FQNEAQ. This chain's CDR3 is CASSRRVDTEAFF. The CDR3 DNA sequence: TGTGCCAGCAGCCGGAGAGTTGACACTGAAGCTTTCTTT.

The CDR3 loop is CASSPRQYSNEQFF. The CDR3 bases are TGTGCCAGCAGCCCGAGGCAGTATTCGAATGAGCAGTTCTTC. J is TRBJ2-1 and V is TRBV7-9; D not resolved. The CDR3 contains 14 residues. V lost 5 bases and J lost 7, with 15 bases in between. Germline-derived CDR1 and CDR2 are SEHNR and FQNEAQ (reference sequence).

This clone was recorded a few times. This chain joins TRBV7-8 and TRBJ2-7; a weak D match, TRBD1 (6 bases). Germline CDR1 reads SGHVS; CDR2 reads FQNEAQ. V dropped 2 bases and J dropped 3 bases, with 11 bases sitting between them. This CDR3 has 14 amino acids. CDR3 sequence reads: CASSLQGTHYEQYF. CDR3 DNA: TGTGCCAGCAGCTTACAGGGGACCCACTACGAGCAGTACTTC.

The chain carries TRBV30 and TRBJ1-6; D gene uncertain. From germline, CDR1 is GTSNPN and CDR2 SVGIG (reference sequence). The CDR3 runs to 15 residues. The V end lost 8 bases, the J end lost 0 bases, and 14 bases lay between the germline ends. CDR3 in amino acids: CARRTGSSYNSPLHF. The CDR3 bases are TGTGCCCGAAGGACTGGGAGCTCCTATAATTCACCCCTCCACTTT.

The chain carries TRBV5-1 and TRBJ2-2; weak D call: TRBD2 (6 bases). Germline values: CDR1 SGHRS, CDR2 YFSETQ. The CDR3 extends over 17 amino acids. The V and J ends lost 0 bases and 1 base respectively, with 13 bases between them. CDR3 coding DNA: TGCGCCAGCAGCTTGGTCGTAGGAGCGGGGAACACCGGGGAGCTGTTTTTT. Translated: CASSLVVGAGNTGELFF.

This rearrangement joins TRBV11-1 to TRBJ2-5, with D possibly being TRBD1 (5 bases). The CDR3 is 15 amino acids. Germline assignment: CDR1 SGHAT and CDR2 FQDESV (reference sequence). The V end lost 6 bases, the J end lost 5 bases, and 19 bases lay between the germline ends. In nucleotides, the CDR3 is TGTGCCAGCAGTTTTGACAGACCCCCGGCGGAGACCCAGTACTTC. Translation: CASSFDRPPAETQYF.

This chain connects TRBV6-5 to TRBJ1-2; tentatively, D is TRBD1 (6 bases). Trimming cost V 2 bases and J 6 bases, with 10 bases left between them. The germline V gene encodes CDR1 MNHEY and CDR2 SVGAGI. CDR3 length: 13 residues. CDR3 bases: TGTGCCAGCAGTTACACCTCAGGGGATGGCTACACCTTC. Amino acids: CASSYTSGDGYTF.

The gene calls are TRBV7-9 and TRBJ1-1, with D maybe TRBD1 (5 bases). Germline CDR1 SEHNR, CDR2 FQNEAQ (reference sequence). V was clipped by 5 bases and J by 1 base, with 11 bases between them. The CDR3 contains 14 residues. Here the CDR3 DNA reads TGTGCCAGCAGCCCCGGGGGTAAGAACACTGAAGCTTTCTTT. The encoded protein is CASSPGGKNTEAFF.

The CDR3 protein is CASSDGGIPTGELFF. Here the CDR3 DNA reads TGTGCCAGCAGTGATGGAGGGATCCCCACCGGGGAGCTGTTTTTT. This rearrangement joins TRBV2 to TRBJ2-2; D might be TRBD2 (6 bases). This CDR3 comprises 15 residues. Germline CDR1 and CDR2: SNHLY and FYNNEI. Trimming shortened V by 3 bases and J by 4 bases, and 12 bases separated the two germline ends.

The chain uses TRBV7-2 and TRBJ2-7; no reliable D call. The CDR3 has 14 amino acids. V lost 3 bases and J 4 bases, leaving 13 bases between the germline ends. Germline loops: CDR1 SGHTA, CDR2 FQGNSA. In nucleotides, the CDR3 is TGTGCCAGCAGCTTGCGGTACTCGGAATACGAGCAGTACTTC. Translating gives CASSLRYSEYEQYF. The full variable domain, in which reference TRBV7-2 and TRBJ2-7 provide the parts outside the CDR3, is GAGVSQSPSNKVTEKGKDVELRCDPISGHTALYWYRQSLGQGLEFLIYFQGNSAPDKSGLPSDRFSAERTGGSVSTLTIQRTQQEDSAVYLCASSLRYSEYEQYFGPGTRLTVT.

The V call is TRBV3-1 (or the pseudogene TRBV3-2), the J call TRBJ1-1; D is unclear. Trimming left V 4 bases short and J 5 bases short, with 20 bases between. The germline V gene encodes CDR1 LGHDT and CDR2 YNNKEL (reference sequence). The CDR3 consists of 16 residues. DNA for the CDR3: TGTGCCAGCAGCCCTTCCGGGCGGCAGCGGATTACTGAAGCTTTCTTT. This sequence encodes CASSPSGRQRITEAFF.

The chain is built from TRBV2 and TRBJ2-1; tentative D call: TRBD2 (5 bases). This CDR3 has 11 residues. With 5 bases removed from V and 10 bases from J, the gap between germline ends came to 9 bases. Germline V gene sequence: CDR1 SNHLY, CDR2 FYNNEI. The CDR3 DNA sequence: TGTGCCAGCAGTCGGACGGGGGAGCAGTTCTTC. Residues: CASSRTGEQFF.

The CDR3 nucleotides are TGTGCCAGCAGTTTAAGGGGCTACGAGCAGTACTTC. Its translation: CASSLRGYEQYF. The genes are TRBV27 and TRBJ2-7, with TRBD1 as a possible D gene (5 bases). The germline V gene has CDR1 MNHEY and CDR2 SMNVEV (reference sequence). V was trimmed by 2 bases and J by 3 bases, leaving 5 bases between them. This CDR3 region has 12 residues.

This clone appeared a single time. V usage is TRBV19 and J usage is TRBJ2-3, with 9 nucleotides matching TRBD1. V lost 8 bases and J lost 3; bases outside the gene matches: 6. This CDR3 is built from 14 residues. The germline CDR1 and CDR2 sequences are LNHDA and SQIVND (reference sequence). CDR3 sequence (DNA): TGTGCCAGTGCCCGGGACAGGGCGACAGATACGCAGTATTTT. As protein: CASARDRATDTQYF.

This clone was seen a single time. The J gene is TRBJ1-5, the V gene TRBV2; 8 bases are a match to TRBD1. Germline CDR1 is SNHLY and CDR2 is FYNNEI. This CDR3 has 14 amino acids. J lost 6 bases, V lost 3 bases, and 4 bases had no gene match. CDR3 in amino acids: CASSETGASQPQHF. CDR3 bases: TGTGCCAGCAGTGAGACAGGGGCCAGTCAGCCCCAGCATTTT.

This clone was seen only a few times. The chain recombines TRBV5-1 with TRBJ2-3, with D maybe TRBD2 (5 bases). Germline V gene sequence: CDR1 SGHRS, CDR2 YFSETQ. Trimming shortened V by 4 bases and J by 7 bases, and 10 bases separated the two germline ends. This CDR3 has 12 amino acids. Here the CDR3 reads CASSGGGNTQYF. For the CDR3, the DNA is TGCGCCAGCAGCGGAGGAGGTAATACGCAGTATTTT.

In its sample, this clone was seen once. The chain combines TRBV5-5 with TRBJ2-7; 8 bases map to TRBD1. With 0 bases clipped from V and 4 bases from J, the junction kept 9 bases outside the gene matches. Germline values: CDR1 SGHKS, CDR2 YYEKEE (reference sequence). The CDR3 is 16 amino acids. The CDR3: CASSLDLSGGGYEQYF. The CDR3, as DNA: TGTGCCAGCAGCTTGGATCTGTCAGGGGGCGGGTACGAGCAGTACTTC.

This chain uses TRBV28 with TRBJ1-2; 8 bases map to TRBD1. This CDR3 spans 14 amino acids. Germline V gene sequence: CDR1 MDHEN, CDR2 SYDVKM. Trimming took 6 bases from V and 4 from J; bases not matched to a gene: 7. CDR3 region: CASRQTGEGYGYTF. CDR3 DNA: TGTGCCAGCAGACAGACAGGGGAAGGCTATGGCTACACCTTC.

This chain uses TRBV4-1 with TRBJ2-3; TRBD1 is a possible D gene (6 bases). The CDR3 has 11 residues. Germline lookup yields CDR1 MGHRA and CDR2 YSYEKL. V lost 6 bases to trimming and J lost 5 bases, with 6 bases between them. This CDR3 is CASRDRDTQYF. The CDR3 bases are TGCGCCAGCAGGGACAGAGATACGCAGTATTTT.

The chain uses TRBV5-5 and TRBJ1-2, with 9 bases lining up with TRBD1. The V and J ends lost 3 bases and 2 bases, in that order; junction bases with no gene match: 2. The CDR3 is 14 amino acids. Germline V gives CDR1 SGHKS, CDR2 YYEKEE (reference sequence). In DNA, the CDR3 is TGTGCCAGCAGCTGGGGACAGGGAAACTATGGCTACACCTTC. Translating it yields CASSWGQGNYGYTF. Variable domain in full (rest from reference TRBV5-5 and TRBJ1-2): DAGVTQSPTHLIKTRGQQVTLRCSPISGHKSVSWYQQVLGQGPQFIFQYYEKEERGRGNFPDRFSARQFPNYSSELNVNALLLGDSALYLCASSWGQGNYGYTFGSGTRLTVV.

The CDR3 DNA reads TGTGCCAGCAGCCAAAAACCGACCGGGACAGGGTACTTCTCTGGGGCCAACGTCCTGACTTTC. It is translated as CASSQKPTGTGYFSGANVLTF. V gene TRBV4-2 combines with J gene TRBJ2-6; TRBD1 matches at 9 bases. After removal of 2 bases from V and 0 bases from J, the junction contained 14 bases not matched to a gene. The CDR3 totals 21 residues. From germline, CDR1 is LGHNA and CDR2 YNFKEQ.

This clone turned up a few times. This chain links TRBV28 with TRBJ1-1; D may be TRBD1 (5 bases). Germline loops: CDR1 MDHEN, CDR2 SYDVKM. This CDR3 spans 12 amino acids. Trimming took 4 bases from V and 10 from J, leaving 13 bases between them. CDR3 loop: CASSSPVGGAFF. Written as DNA, the CDR3 is TGTGCCAGCAGTTCCCCCGTGGGGGGAGCTTTCTTT.

This clone came up a few times. This rearrangement joins TRBV18 to TRBJ1-1; D is unresolved. The V gene lost 2 bases and the J gene lost 0 bases, with 7 bases spanning the gap. The germline V gene encodes CDR1 KGHSH and CDR2 LQKENI. This CDR3 is 14 amino acids long. The DNA for the CDR3 is TGTGCCAGCTCACCAATCACAGTGAACACTGAAGCTTTCTTT. Encoded protein: CASSPITVNTEAFF. The whole variable domain, remainder taken from reference TRBV18 and TRBJ1-1, is NAGVMQNPRHLVRRRGQEARLRCSPMKGHSHVYWYRQLPEEGLKFMVYLQKENIIDESGMPKERFSAEFPKEGPSILRIQQVVRGDSAAYFCASSPITVNTEAFFGQGTRLTVV.

This chain joins TRBV7-9 and TRBJ1-1; 9 bases fit TRBD1. This CDR3 contains 15 residues. Germline assignment: CDR1 SEHNR and CDR2 FQNEAQ (reference sequence). The V segment lost 5 bases and the J segment 4 bases; nucleotides outside the gene matches: 8. This CDR3 reads CASSQKDRGSTEAFF. The CDR3 nucleotides are TGTGCCAGCAGCCAAAAGGACAGGGGAAGCACTGAAGCTTTCTTT.

The rearrangement links TRBV6-5 to TRBJ1-3, with 7 bases lining up with TRBD1. The CDR3 runs 15 residues. The germline CDR1 and CDR2 sequences are MNHEY and SVGAGI. J lost 1 base, V lost 6 bases, and 6 bases had no gene match. CDR3 nucleotide sequence: TGTGCCAGCAGAACAGGGGTGGGTTCTGGAAACACCATATATTTT. Its translation is CASRTGVGSGNTIYF.

V gene TRBV28 combines with J gene TRBJ1-5, with D perhaps matching TRBD1 (6 bases). With 6 bases removed from V and 4 bases from J, the gap between germline ends came to 16 bases. The germline CDR1 and CDR2 sequences are MDHEN and SYDVKM. CDR3 length equals 15 residues. The CDR3 reads CASSQTGQGNQPQHF. The CDR3 nucleotides are TGTGCCAGCAGCCAAACGGGACAAGGGAATCAGCCCCAGCATTTT.